The 25 T cell receptor beta chains below were found in one sample sequenced in a study of shared clonotypes between healthy human individuals. Assay: immunoSEQ multiplex PCR; the TCRdb copy retains only in-frame clones and omits some. The data show around 99,000 clones, over 60% seen once. What was sequenced was memory CD8+ T cells sorted from blood. As for subset: CD45RO+ cells pooled with CCR7-negative TemRA cells. The receptors shown here come from a man aged 30 to 45 in good health.

The V and J genes are TRBV30 and TRBJ2-1, with 9 bases that match TRBD2. In germline, CDR1 is GTSNPN, CDR2 SVGIG (reference sequence). Trimming removed 3 bases from V and 5 bases from J; junction bases left unmatched: 8. The CDR3 is 15 residues long. CDR3 region: CAWSSGSGSHNEQFF. The CDR3 region has the DNA TGTGCCTGGAGCTCTGGTAGCGGGAGCCACAATGAGCAGTTCTTC.

The chain is built from TRBV28 and TRBJ1-5; D uncertain. In germline, CDR1 is MDHEN, CDR2 SYDVKM. Trimming pared 6 bases from V and 6 bases from J, leaving 12 bases between. CDR3 length: 13 amino acids. The CDR3 sequence: CASSRYAGQPQHF. CDR3 bases: TGTGCCAGCAGCCGATACGCGGGTCAGCCCCAGCATTTT.

The chain has TRBV7-2 and TRBJ2-7; D uncertain. CDR3 length: 13 residues. Per the germline V gene, CDR1 is SGHTA and CDR2 is FQGNSA. Trimming stripped 5 bases from V and 4 bases from J, with 12 bases between. CDR3 nucleotides: TGTGCCAGCAGCCCCAAGGGTCCTTACGAGCAGTACTTC. Protein product: CASSPKGPYEQYF.

The rearrangement uses TRBV6-9 and TRBJ2-7; no clear D gene. V shed 8 bases and J shed 0 bases, with 8 bases lying between them. Germline V gives CDR1 MNHGY, CDR2 SVAAGI. The CDR3 spans 12 residues. DNA for the CDR3: TGTGCCAGCGCCGACGACTCCTACGAGCAGTACTTC. This encodes CASADDSYEQYF.

The rearrangement uses TRBV7-2 and TRBJ1-1; D gene uncertain. This CDR3 is built from 15 residues. Germline V lookup: CDR1 SGHTA, CDR2 FQGNSA. Deletions cut 1 base from V and 4 bases from J, with 13 bases between. The CDR3 protein is CASSLGGGKATEAFF. CDR3 nucleotide sequence: TGTGCCAGCAGCTTAGGTGGAGGGAAGGCCACTGAAGCTTTCTTT.

The chain employs TRBV6-1 and TRBJ2-1; D ambiguous. The CDR3 length is 11 residues. Per the germline V gene, CDR1 is MNHNS and CDR2 is SASEGT. Trimming stripped 7 bases from V and 8 bases from J, with 9 bases between. CDR3 DNA: TGTGCCAGCAACCAGTATTATGAGCAGTTCTTC. Residues: CASNQYYEQFF.

The chain links TRBV27 to TRBJ2-7; 12 bases are a match to TRBD2. V lost 3 bases to trimming and J lost 4 bases; unmatched junction nucleotides: 1. CDR1 is MNHEY and CDR2 is SMNVEV in the germline V gene (reference sequence). CDR3 length: 14 amino acids. In DNA form, the CDR3 reads TGTGCCAGCAGTTTCGGGACTAGCGGGTACGAGCAGTACTTC. Residues: CASSFGTSGYEQYF.

The chain uses TRBV27 and TRBJ2-1; 7 nucleotides line up with TRBD1. The V segment lost 5 bases and the J segment 12 bases; nucleotides outside the gene matches: 13. This CDR3 has 14 amino acids. In germline, CDR1 is MNHEY, CDR2 SMNVEV (reference sequence). The CDR3 DNA sequence: TGTGCCAGCAGTACCGTCCGGGACAGCCGGGGGCAGTTCTTC. Amino acids: CASSTVRDSRGQFF.

This clone was counted between two and nine times. The genes are TRBV4-1 and TRBJ2-7; 7 bases map to TRBD1. The CDR3 spans 15 residues. With 1 base clipped from V and 4 bases from J, the junction kept 7 bases outside the gene matches. The germline V gene encodes CDR1 MGHRA and CDR2 YSYEKL. CDR3 nucleotide sequence: TGCGCCAGCAGCCAAGTCACTAGGGGGCCGTACGAGCAGTACTTC. Translated, it gives CASSQVTRGPYEQYF.

This clone has only a few counts. V gene TRBV6-5 combines with J gene TRBJ2-1; 8 positions match TRBD2. The CDR3 has 16 amino acids. Germline assignment: CDR1 MNHEY and CDR2 SVGAGI. V shed 2 bases, J shed 4 bases, and the junction held 7 bases outside the gene matches. The CDR3 loop is CASSYGLAGTYNEQFF. Written as DNA, the CDR3 is TGTGCCAGCAGTTACGGGCTAGCGGGCACTTACAATGAGCAGTTCTTC.

The J gene is TRBJ2-2, the V gene TRBV2; the match to TRBD2 covers 13 bases. The CDR3 sequence is 15 residues long. Germline V gene lookup returns CDR1 SNHLY and CDR2 FYNNEI. V dropped 6 bases and J dropped 3; count of bases not matched to a gene: 1. The CDR3 DNA is TGTGCCAGCAGCGGACTAGCGGGAGACACCGGGGAGCTGTTTTTT. Translating it yields CASSGLAGDTGELFF.

This clone was picked up a small number of times. The CDR3 is CASGPQGPGELFF. CDR3 DNA: TGTGCCAGCGGGCCCCAGGGGCCCGGGGAGCTGTTTTTT. This chain links TRBV7-9 with TRBJ2-2, with a possible D match to TRBD1 (6 bases). This CDR3 has 13 amino acids. V lost 8 bases and J 6 bases, leaving 13 bases between the germline ends. Germline V gene sequence: CDR1 SEHNR, CDR2 FQNEAQ (reference sequence). The full variable domain, rest sourced from reference TRBV7-9 and TRBJ2-2, is DTGVSQNPRHKITKRGQNVTFRCDPISEHNRLYWYRQTLGQGPEFLTYFQNEAQLEKSRLLSDRFSAERPKGSFSTLEIQRTEQGDSAMYLCASGPQGPGELFFGEGSRLTVL.

The chain has TRBV6-5 and TRBJ1-5; the D is unclear. Germline V gene lookup returns CDR1 MNHEY and CDR2 SVGAGI. The V end lost 5 bases, the J end lost 5 bases, and 16 bases lay between the germline ends. This CDR3 contains 15 residues. The chain's CDR3 is CASSPYGTAYQPQHF. The CDR3 DNA sequence: TGTGCCAGCAGTCCCTACGGCACAGCTTATCAGCCCCAGCATTTT.

The chain combines TRBV19 with TRBJ2-5, with 15 bases fitting TRBD2. In germline, CDR1 is LNHDA, CDR2 SQIVND (reference sequence). The CDR3 extends over 15 amino acids. J gave up 4 bases and V 4 bases, and 1 base lay outside the gene matches. CDR3 bases: TGTGCCAGTAGTAAGGGACTAGCGGGAGGAGAGACCCAGTACTTC. This encodes CASSKGLAGGETQYF.

This clone was detected only a few times. The identical CDR3 is also encoded by other nucleotide sequences in the sample. The V call is TRBV9, the J call TRBJ2-1; D unresolved. V gave up 3 bases and J gave up 1 base, with 5 bases separating them. The CDR3 loop spans 13 amino acids. Germline loops: CDR1 SGDLS, CDR2 YYNGEE. The CDR3 DNA follows: TGTGCCAGCAGCGGGGGATCCTACAATGAGCAGTTCTTC. This codes for CASSGGSYNEQFF.

The count of this clone is one. This chain joins TRBV7-2 and TRBJ1-1, with D hard to call. This CDR3 spans 12 amino acids. V lost 5 bases and J 9 bases, leaving 13 bases between the germline ends. Germline V CDR1 and CDR2: SGHTA, FQGNSA. The CDR3 spells CASSPLGRQAFF. CDR3 coding DNA: TGTGCCAGCAGCCCCTTGGGGAGACAAGCTTTCTTT.

The chain couples TRBV5-6 to TRBJ2-5; 8 bases align to TRBD2. The CDR3 has 17 amino acids. Trimming at V came to 7 bases and at J to 4 bases, leaving 18 bases not matched to a gene. Germline assignment: CDR1 SGHDT and CDR2 YYEEEE. The CDR3: CASLRKRASGLGETQYF. The DNA of the CDR3 is TGTGCCAGCCTCAGGAAGAGGGCTAGCGGGTTAGGAGAGACCCAGTACTTC.

A single count supports this clone. The chain joins TRBV19 to TRBJ1-5; no reliable D call. The CDR3 spans 12 residues. Trimming removed 6 bases from V and 6 bases from J, with 9 bases in between. Germline CDR1 and CDR2: LNHDA and SQIVND (reference sequence). CDR3 in amino acids: CASSRIRQPQHF. For the CDR3, the DNA is TGTGCCAGTAGCCGAATCCGTCAGCCCCAGCATTTT. The full variable domain, its missing parts supplied by reference TRBV19 and TRBJ1-5, is DGGITQSPKYLFRKEGQNVTLSCEQNLNHDAMYWYRQDPGQGLRLIYYSQIVNDFQKGDIAEGYSVSREKKESFPLTVTSAQKNPTAFYLCASSRIRQPQHFGDGTRLSIL.

J is TRBJ1-1 and V is TRBV27; the match to TRBD1 covers 10 bases. This CDR3 is 17 amino acids long. Germline V gene sequence: CDR1 MNHEY, CDR2 SMNVEV (reference sequence). After removal of 5 bases from V and 0 bases from J, the junction contained 9 bases not matched to a gene. The CDR3: CASSIHPGQGMNTEAFF. In DNA form, the CDR3 reads TGTGCCAGCAGTATACATCCGGGACAGGGGATGAACACTGAAGCTTTCTTT.

Comments on this clone: The junction and the germline gene differ at one end; a read error may be behind it. The chain recombines TRBV7-4 with TRBJ2-1, with D maybe TRBD2 (6 bases). The CDR3 extends over 14 amino acids. CDR1 is SGHVT, CDR2 SQSDAQ, per germline. The CDR3 region is CASSPRDSFNEQFF. The DNA for the CDR3 is TGTGCCAGCAGCCCCCGGGACTCCTTCAATGAGCAGTTCTTC. Combining the CDR3 with reference TRBV7-4 and TRBJ2-1 gives the whole variable domain GAGVSQSPRYKVAKRGRDVALRCDSISGHVTLYWYRQTLGQGSEVLTYSQSDAQRDKSGRPSGRFSAERPERSVSTLKIQRTEQGDSAVYLCASSPRDSFNEQFFGPGTRLTVL.

At least ten counts were recorded for this clone. The same CDR3 is also encoded by other DNA sequences in this sample. The chain recombines TRBV6-4 with TRBJ2-1, with 9 bases that match TRBD2. J lost 4 bases, V lost 0 bases, and 1 base had no gene match. The CDR3 runs 15 residues. Germline CDR1 MRHNA, CDR2 SNTAGT. CDR3 bases: TGTGCCAGCAGTGACTCTAGCGGGAGTTACAATGAGCAGTTCTTC. This sequence encodes CASSDSSGSYNEQFF.

This chain uses TRBV30 with TRBJ2-3; 8 positions agree with TRBD2. In germline, CDR1 is GTSNPN, CDR2 SVGIG (reference sequence). V lost 5 bases to trimming and J lost 3 bases; unmatched junction nucleotides: 4. CDR3 size: 13 residues. The chain's CDR3 is CAWQIAGTDTQYF. CDR3 DNA sequence: TGTGCCTGGCAGATAGCGGGAACAGATACGCAGTATTTT.

Note on this clone: One base separates it from a far larger clone, so it is likely a read error. The identical CDR3 is also encoded by other nucleotide sequences in the sample. This rearrangement joins TRBV13 to TRBJ1-1, with unresolved D. Germline V lookup: CDR1 PRHDT, CDR2 FYEKMQ (reference sequence). Trimming shortened V by 5 bases and J by 1 base, and 8 bases separated the two germline ends. This CDR3 is built from 13 residues. This CDR3 is CASSPQRNTEAFF. CDR3 nucleotide sequence: TGTGCCAGCAGCCCCCAACGGAACACTGAAGCTTTCTTT.

V is TRBV27 and J is TRBJ1-3; D may be TRBD1 (6 bases). V dropped 5 bases and J dropped 0 bases, with 11 bases sitting between them. Germline-derived CDR1 and CDR2 are MNHEY and SMNVEV (reference sequence). The CDR3 has 15 residues. The CDR3 loop is CASSLQGISGNTIYF. For the CDR3, the DNA is TGTGCCAGCAGTCTACAGGGTATCTCTGGAAACACCATATATTTT.

Note on this clone: A much larger clone is a single base away; this may be a read error. This sequence joins TRBV28 and TRBJ1-2; D not certain. V lost 4 bases to trimming and J lost 4 bases, with 4 bases between them. Germline V gives CDR1 MDHEN, CDR2 SYDVKM. CDR3 size: 11 residues. The CDR3 DNA follows: TGTGCCAGCAGTTACAGCTATGGCTACACCTTC. It is translated as CASSYSYGYTF.